This TCR beta chain was sequenced for a study of cytomegalovirus exposure and HLA in healthy donors (dated by TCRdb to 2017 to 2019). Study-wide context: According to a later analysis, the roughly 120 validation repertoires were produced on the same platform as the approximately 600 repertoires of the first cohort. To predict cytomegalovirus infection status, the study combined high-throughput TCR immunosequencing, statistical association of individual TCRs with disease status, and machine learning. In addition to the first cohort of roughly 670 subjects, a separate validation cohort of approximately 120 different subjects was used. The study was designed to test whether signatures of past pathogen exposure could be identified by cataloging public T cell receptors. General study outcomes and caveats: The validation cohort had no HLA typing available for a later analysis, so co-occurrence within that cohort was assessed over all 130 or so repertoires. A total of about 180 TCR beta chains were listed by the study as associated with cytomegalovirus. Across donors, most TCR sequences were observed very rarely, whereas some public TCRs were present in many individuals. A few of the identified cytomegalovirus-associated TCR beta chains were confirmed in vitro to be specific for cytomegalovirus antigens. Subsequent analysis determined that TCRs grouped into clusters in the first cohort also showed a tendency toward co-occurrence across the 120 validation repertoires, and approximately 93% of cluster scores exceeded 0. According to the authors, the approach could potentially be generalized to other disease states and immunological phenotypes. Cytomegalovirus status was reported to be diagnosed by the classifier with high specificity and sensitivity in both the original and validation cohorts.

The CDR3 spans 14 residues, from the cysteine through the phenylalanine. Kept here is only the CDR3 DNA, which spans 42 bases and is read in frame from base 1. Germline trimming amounts to 5 bases on V and 1 base on J, with 4 as the count of junction bases outside the gene matches. CDR1 and CDR2 (SGHAT, FQNNGV) derive from the germline V gene. As to this clone: The antigen this receptor binds is unknown. No clone much larger than this one lies a single base away; base qualities are absent.

The donors belonged to the validation cohort of around 130 subjects, which was separate from the roughly 700-subject first cohort. The library was made by the immunoSEQ multiplex PCR assay. The authors' pipeline ran thus. A statistical classification framework was developed to diagnose cytomegalovirus status using the catalog of TCR beta chain sequences. TCRdb carries this immuneACCESS record with in-frame sequences only. Its versions omit some clonotypes, under half of them owing to an unresolved V gene in the studies checked, with the rest unexplained. V, J and clone size reflect that table, while D and trimming were determined from the DNA. For this sample the table gives 190,000 or so clones, of which about 80% were detected only once. The ten largest make up 2.8% of the sample.

Recombination joined TRBV11-2 with TRBJ2-7; 8 central nucleotides agree with TRBD1. The sequenced sample consisted of PBMCs. The clonotype comes from a woman aged 18-29 years in good health and CMV-seropositive. The sequenced DNA: TGTGCCAGCAGCCATGGGACAGGATCCTACGAGCAGTACTTC. Translated, this is CASSHGTGSYEQYF. The entire variable domain, with the stretches around the CDR3 drawn from the reference TRBV11-2 and TRBJ2-7 proteins, is EAGVAQSPRYKIIEKRQSVAFWCNPISGHATLYWYQQILGQGPKLLIQFQNNGVVDDSQLPKDRFSAERLKGVDSTLKIQPAKLEDSAVYLCASSHGTGSYEQYFGPGTRLTVT.